This T cell receptor (beta chain) was sequenced for a study of T cell responses to AZD1222 COVID-19 vaccine (dated by TCRdb to the early 2020s). In terms of the full investigation: TCR sequencing covered approximately 230 trial participants: 207 given two doses of AZD1222 and 26 given two doses of MenACWY control vaccine. Enrollment into the trials was organized by age into subgroups of 18-55, 56-69 and 70-plus years, and those subgroups contained approximately 150, 30 and 60 TCR-sequenced participants, respectively.

The sample's time point label, decoded: sample from adult after SARS-CoV-2 infection, after symptom onset. A couple of convalescent COVID-19 patients, sampled after symptom onset from adults with prior SARS-CoV-2 infection, were also TCR-sequenced for comparison. The CDR3 regions of human TCRbeta chains were subjected to immunosequencing. The published analysis was carried out like this. TCRs in the repertoires were matched against a reference library of SARS-CoV-2-specific TCRs that had been generated with the MIRA antigen-specificity platform. Breadth was defined as the fraction of unique TCRs that were SARS-CoV-2-associated, and depth was defined as the fraction of total T cells that were SARS-CoV-2-associated. Using the MIRA data, each spike-specific TCR was mapped to the spike region that the TCR reacts to and placed in a CD4 or CD8 class. Log10-transformed breadth and depth values were compared by one-way ANOVA with Sidak's multiple comparisons tests. TCRdb obtained this table from immuneACCESS and retained in-frame rearrangements with V and J assigned. These tables miss some clones; where compared with another copy, unresolved V genes account for less than half of the shortfall, and the remainder is unexplained. V and J calls plus clone size are reproduced from that table; the DNA served to infer D and trimming. Within this sample are approximately 150,000 clones, with roughly 93% of them counted one time only. The ten most abundant clones make up approximately 12% of the sample.

A word on this clone: The antigen it recognizes is unknown. No much larger clonotype is one base removed from it; base qualities were not supplied.

At the junction V is shortened by 3 bases and J by 1 base; bases outside the gene matches: 8. The germline V gene gives CDR1 as SGHAT and CDR2 as FQNNGV. Including the terminal cysteine and phenylalanine, the CDR3 comprises 16 residues. Only the CDR3 DNA stays, 48 bases, in frame from base 1. Overall study results and their limits: Only a handful of AZD1222 recipients were SARS-CoV-2 seropositive at baseline, limiting conclusions about previously exposed vaccinees. Most participants were white British and females outnumbered males, and the authors suggested that clonal diversity may have been underestimated. No day 14 peak-response samples were available, so repertoires were characterized only after the peak T cell response. Reportedly, close to half of the unique spike-specific TCRs recognized epitopes lying outside the regions that are mutated in the B.1.351 and B.1.1.7 variants. After two AZD1222 doses, both the breadth and the depth of spike-specific TCRs were significantly higher than at day 0 and than in MenACWY recipients. The vaccine-associated CD4 TCRs covered the entire spike protein, and the dominant responses fell in regions 160-218 and 743-854. In the small 56-69-year group, the increase in depth fell short of significance, most likely because of low power.

The V and J genes are TRBV11-2 and TRBJ1-1; 7 nucleotides in the junction match TRBD1. This clonotype originated in an adult who had recovered from COVID-19. The sequenced sample was peripheral blood, obtained after recovery from COVID-19. The DNA is as follows: TGTGCCAGCAGCTTGGGGACAGCAACTACGAACACTGAAGCTTTCTTT. This yields the protein CASSLGTATTNTEAFF.